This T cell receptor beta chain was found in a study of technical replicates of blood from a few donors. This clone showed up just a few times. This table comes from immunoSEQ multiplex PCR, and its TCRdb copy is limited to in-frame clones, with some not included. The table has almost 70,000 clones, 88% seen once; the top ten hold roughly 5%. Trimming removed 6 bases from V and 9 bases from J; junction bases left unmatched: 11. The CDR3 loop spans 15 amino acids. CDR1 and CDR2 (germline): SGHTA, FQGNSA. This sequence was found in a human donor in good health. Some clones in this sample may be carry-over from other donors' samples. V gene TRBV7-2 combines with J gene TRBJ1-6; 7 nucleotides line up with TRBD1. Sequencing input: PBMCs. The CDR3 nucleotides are TGTGCCAGCAGTACAACAGGGGTAACTAGTTCACCCCTCCACTTT. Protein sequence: CASSTTGVTSSPLHF. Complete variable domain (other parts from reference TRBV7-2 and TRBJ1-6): GAGVSQSPSNKVTEKGKDVELRCDPISGHTALYWYRQSLGQGLEFLIYFQGNSAPDKSGLPSDRFSAERTGGSVSTLTIQRTQQEDSAVYLCASSTTGVTSSPLHFGNGTRLTVT.